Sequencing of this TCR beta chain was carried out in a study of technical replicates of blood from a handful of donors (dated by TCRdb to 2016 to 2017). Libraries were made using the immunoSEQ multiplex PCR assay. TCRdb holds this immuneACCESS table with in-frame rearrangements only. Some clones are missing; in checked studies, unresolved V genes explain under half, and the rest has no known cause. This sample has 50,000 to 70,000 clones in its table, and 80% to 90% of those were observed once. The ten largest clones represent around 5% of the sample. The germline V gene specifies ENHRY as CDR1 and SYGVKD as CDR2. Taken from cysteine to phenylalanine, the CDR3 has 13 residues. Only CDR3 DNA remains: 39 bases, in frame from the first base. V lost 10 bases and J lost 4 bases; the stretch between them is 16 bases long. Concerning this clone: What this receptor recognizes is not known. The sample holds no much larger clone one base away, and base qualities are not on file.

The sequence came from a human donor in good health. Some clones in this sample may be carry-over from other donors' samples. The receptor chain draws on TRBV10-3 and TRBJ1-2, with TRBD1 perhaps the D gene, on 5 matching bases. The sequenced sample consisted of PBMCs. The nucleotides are TGTGCCAACGCCCAGACAGCGCTCTATGGCTACACCTTC. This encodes CANAQTALYGYTF.